This T cell receptor (beta chain) was observed in a study of PD-1 blockade in mismatch repair-deficient tumors. Sample time point: roughly ten-day in vitro stimulation with candidate neoantigen peptide 3. Every patient had mismatch repair deficiency by PCR or immunohistochemistry. TCR sequencing covered a few patients who responded to pembrolizumab. Seven or eight ELISpot-reactive neoantigen peptides each drove an approximately ten-day in vitro stimulation. Sequenced by immunoSEQ multiplex PCR; TCRdb stores in-frame clones only, minus some. The table has 10,000 or so clones, about 90% seen once; the top ten hold about 9.6%. On this clone: Its target is not known.

The CDR3 covers 13 residues. V lost 6 bases to trimming and J lost 1 base, with 9 bases between them. Germline V gives CDR1 MNHNS, CDR2 SASEGT. This TCR came from an adult with mismatch repair-deficient cancer. Sequenced material: cells cultured in vitro, taken from a patient treated with pembrolizumab. J is TRBJ1-1 and V is TRBV6-1; D is possibly TRBD1 (6 bases). The CDR3 region is CASRKQGNTEAFF. In DNA, the CDR3 is TGTGCCAGCAGGAAACAGGGGAACACTGAAGCTTTCTTT.